This T cell receptor (beta chain) was sequenced in a study of CD8 T cells in ankylosing spondylitis. The germline gives CDR1 SGHRS, CDR2 YFSETQ. This CDR3 is built from 13 residues. V dropped 3 bases and J dropped 4 bases, with 8 bases sitting between them. In this sample, this clonotype turned up many times. TCRdb ran MiXCR on the 5' RACE reads and lists one entry per CDR3 protein. The table lists 150,000 to 200,000 distinct CDR3 sequences, roughly 18% of them singletons. The TCR comes from a male donor with ankylosing spondylitis or in good health (not recorded which). The genes are TRBV5-1 and TRBJ2-1; the D is unclear. Sequences were obtained from blood, either unsorted or a sorted T cell fraction (not recorded which). For the CDR3, the DNA is TGCGCCAGCAGCTGGACCGGTTACAATGAGCAGTTCTTC. It is translated as CASSWTGYNEQFF.